This T cell receptor (beta chain) was identified during a study of blood T cell repertoires in COVID-19. Study at large: T cells, B-cell-depleted T cells, or PBMCs provided the cDNA or gDNA that served as material.

In the study's own analysis: How many nucleated cells were present was estimated from reference gene primer amplification. Only in-frame clones appear in the TCRdb table, and some are missing; sequencing was by immunoSEQ multiplex PCR. The D gene and trimming were derived from the DNA, and the V and J assignments and clone size from that table. The sample carries fewer than 200,000 clones, approximately 86% recorded once. Seattle patient enrollment occurred during active infection, with longitudinal follow-up thereafter. What was sequenced was peripheral blood. The TCR was taken from a woman older than 75 with COVID-19, enrolled during active disease.

The CDR3 bases are TGTGCCAGCAGCGATGTTGATGCGGGAGGTGAGCAGTTCTTC. Translating it yields CASSDVDAGGEQFF. The chain employs TRBV9 and TRBJ2-1; 8 bases align to TRBD2. In germline, CDR1 is SGDLS, CDR2 YYNGEE. V lost 3 bases to trimming and J lost 9 bases; unmatched junction nucleotides: 8. The CDR3 spans 14 residues.